The source of this T cell receptor (beta chain) is a study of preoperative IRX-2 immunotherapy in early breast cancer. A remark on this clone: At one end, the junction sequence differs from germline, possibly due to a read error.

Indicated treatment: preoperative locoregional IRX-2 cytokine immunotherapy. Germline loops: CDR1 MNHGY, CDR2 SAAAGT. The CDR3 runs to 14 residues. Profiling relied on immunoSEQ multiplex PCR, and the TCRdb table lists in-frame clones only, not all of them. The repertoire includes about 45,000 clones, around 77% of them detected once, and 0.95% to 1.5% sits in the top ten. This receptor was identified in a human donor with breast cancer. The chain links TRBV6-8 to TRBJ2-7, with a weak D call TRBD2 (5 bases). The material was tumor tissue, obtained after IRX-2 immunotherapy. CDR3 region: CAISDSAGSYEQYF. Written as DNA, the CDR3 is TGTGCCATCAGTGACTCGGCGGGTTCCTACGAGCAGTACTTC.